These T cell receptor beta chains were read from a single sample in a study of blood T cell repertoires in COVID-19. This table comes from immunoSEQ multiplex PCR, and its TCRdb copy is limited to in-frame clones, with some not included. The data contain over 90,000 clones, over 65% of them singletons. Source material: peripheral blood. Receptor source: a human donor in a cohort sampled during active COVID-19. Both conserved end residues are part of each CDR3. D genes are given only for firm matches. The size entry is marked missing in some rows and otherwise reads once, few, many or a size class.

v_gene: TRBV27
j_gene: TRBJ1-1
d_gene: NA
abundance: few
CDR3nt: TGTGCCAGCAGTTTAATCACGGGTCTCGGGACTGAAGCTTTCTTT
CDR3aa: CASSLITGLGTEAFF

v_gene: TRBV19
j_gene: TRBJ1-4
d_gene: NA
abundance: NA
CDR3nt: TGTGCCAGTAGTGAAGGGGGTTCCACTAATGAAAAACTGTTTTTT
CDR3aa: CASSEGGSTNEKLFF

v_gene: TRBV19
j_gene: TRBJ1-1
d_gene: NA
abundance: NA
CDR3nt: TGTGCCAGTAGTATAGGGATACAAACGAGGACTGAAGCTTTCTTT
CDR3aa: CASSIGIQTRTEAFF

v_gene: TRBV6-5
j_gene: TRBJ1-2
d_gene: NA
abundance: NA
CDR3nt: TGTGCCAGCAGACCAGCCGGGGGGGGAGGCTACACCTTC
CDR3aa: CASRPAGGGGYTF

v_gene: TRBV9
j_gene: TRBJ2-2
d_gene: TRBD2
abundance: NA
CDR3nt: TGTGCCAGCAGCGTAGCAGCGCGGGGGAGCACCGGGGAGCTGTTTTTT
CDR3aa: CASSVAARGSTGELFF

v_gene: TRBV19
j_gene: TRBJ1-5
d_gene: NA
abundance: NA
CDR3nt: TGTGCCAGTAGTATCGCCCCTGCAGGGGTCAATCAGCCCCAGCATTTT
CDR3aa: CASSIAPAGVNQPQHF

v_gene: TRBV7-2
j_gene: TRBJ2-5
d_gene: NA
abundance: NA
CDR3nt: TGTGCCAGCAGCTTAGATACTGGGCCAAGCGGGGAGACCCAGTACTTC
CDR3aa: CASSLDTGPSGETQYF

v_gene: TRBV9
j_gene: TRBJ1-6
d_gene: NA
abundance: NA
CDR3nt: TGTGCCAGCAGCCCGCAAGGGGGATGGAATTCACCCCTCCACTTT
CDR3aa: CASSPQGGWNSPLHF

v_gene: TRBV3-1/TRBV3-2
j_gene: TRBJ2-5
d_gene: TRBD2
abundance: NA
CDR3nt: TGTGCCAGCAGCCAAGGACTAGCGGGGAGAGAGACCCAGTACTTC
CDR3aa: CASSQGLAGRETQYF

v_gene: TRBV3-1/TRBV3-2
j_gene: TRBJ1-1
d_gene: NA
abundance: NA
CDR3nt: TGTGCCAGCAGCCAAGTTTCGGGGGCTGAAGCTTTCTTT
CDR3aa: CASSQVSGAEAFF

v_gene: TRBV5-6
j_gene: TRBJ2-1
d_gene: NA
abundance: NA
CDR3nt: TGTGCCAGCAGCGAGAGCCCCCTAACCTACAATGAGCAGTTCTTC
CDR3aa: CASSESPLTYNEQFF

v_gene: TRBV12-3/TRBV12-4
j_gene: TRBJ2-1
d_gene: TRBD1
abundance: NA
CDR3nt: TGTGCCAGCAGTTGGGGGACAGGGGTTGAGCAGTTCTTC
CDR3aa: CASSWGTGVEQFF

v_gene: TRBV6-5
j_gene: TRBJ1-1
d_gene: NA
abundance: NA
CDR3nt: TGTGCCAGCAGTCTCCCACAGTATGAGAACACTGAAGCTTTCTTT
CDR3aa: CASSLPQYENTEAFF

v_gene: TRBV11-2
j_gene: TRBJ1-2
d_gene: NA
abundance: few
CDR3nt: TGTGCCAGCAGCTCTCCAATTCTCTATGACTACACCTTC
CDR3aa: CASSSPILYDYTF

v_gene: TRBV5-4
j_gene: TRBJ2-7
d_gene: NA
abundance: NA
CDR3nt: TGTGCCAGCAGCACCCGGGACTCCTACGAGCAGTACTTC
CDR3aa: CASSTRDSYEQYF

v_gene: TRBV25-1
j_gene: TRBJ1-2
d_gene: NA
abundance: NA
CDR3nt: TGTGCCAGCAGCGCTGCGGGGGGCGCTGACAACTATGGCTACACCTTC
CDR3aa: CASSAAGGADNYGYTF

v_gene: TRBV5-1
j_gene: TRBJ2-5
d_gene: TRBD1
abundance: NA
CDR3nt: TGCGCCAGCAGATTTGGTGGGACAGGAGATAAAGAGACCCAGTACTTC
CDR3aa: CASRFGGTGDKETQYF

v_gene: TRBV5-1
j_gene: TRBJ1-1
d_gene: TRBD1
abundance: NA
CDR3nt: TGCGCCAGCAGCTCGGGACAGGGACACACTGAAGCTTTCTTT
CDR3aa: CASSSGQGHTEAFF

v_gene: TRBV7-8
j_gene: TRBJ1-3
d_gene: NA
abundance: NA
CDR3nt: TGTGCCAGCAGCTTAGCAGCCCCGGGAAACACCATATATTTT
CDR3aa: CASSLAAPGNTIYF

v_gene: TRBV3-1/TRBV3-2
j_gene: TRBJ2-3
d_gene: NA
abundance: NA
CDR3nt: TGTGCCAGCAGCCAGGCCACAGATACGCAGTATTTT
CDR3aa: CASSQATDTQYF

v_gene: TRBV5-1
j_gene: TRBJ1-3
d_gene: TRBD1
abundance: NA
CDR3nt: TGCGCCAGCAGCAGGGGGACAGGGGCCCTCTCTGGAAACACCATATATTTT
CDR3aa: CASSRGTGALSGNTIYF

v_gene: TRBV10-1
j_gene: TRBJ2-5
d_gene: NA
abundance: NA
CDR3nt: TGCGCCAGCAGTGAGTACGGCGGGCTGGAGACCCAGTACTTC
CDR3aa: CASSEYGGLETQYF

v_gene: TRBV6-2/TRBV6-3
j_gene: TRBJ2-5
d_gene: TRBD2
abundance: NA
CDR3nt: TGTGCCAGCAGTGCCCTTCGCGGGGGGGCGGAGACCCAGTACTTC
CDR3aa: CASSALRGGAETQYF

v_gene: TRBV9
j_gene: TRBJ2-1
d_gene: TRBD2
abundance: NA
CDR3nt: TGTGCCAGCAGCCTGGGACTAGCGGGGACCACAAAGAAGAATGAGCAGTTCTTC
CDR3aa: CASSLGLAGTTKKNEQFF